One and the same sample provided the 8 T cell receptor beta chains below, sequenced in a study of T cell repertoires in breast cancer. The expanded emulsion RT-PCR method captured paired alpha and beta chains from CD8+ T cells. Unpaired genes were suppressed by blocking oligonucleotides during a second nested PCR. TCRdb independently ran MiXCR on the emulsion pairing reads; one entry per CDR3 protein. Among about 40,000 distinct CDR3 sequences, about 50% were seen once, and the ten largest hold 55% to 75%. The sample consisted of CD8+ T cells. The receptors originated from a pool of human donors with breast cancer or a healthy control (not recorded which).

This clonotype was seen a few times. The CDR3 nucleotides read TGTGCCAGCAGCCAACTGACAGGGGGAGGTGGTTCACCCCTCCACTTT. Its translation is CASSQLTGGGGSPLHF. This chain joins TRBV14 and TRBJ1-6; 9 positions match TRBD1. V was pared by 2 bases and J by 9 bases, with 8 bases of the junction left unmatched. The germline V gene encodes CDR1 SGHDN and CDR2 FVKESK. The CDR3 extends over 16 amino acids.

This clonotype was counted a few times. The chain joins TRBV15 to TRBJ1-4; 7 bases match TRBD1. The CDR3 runs 15 residues. Germline V gene data show CDR1 as LNHNV and CDR2 as YYDKDF (reference sequence). Germline trimming cut 3 bases from V and 8 bases from J; bases unmatched to any gene: 9. CDR3 amino acids: CATSSSSGGDEKLFF. The CDR3 nucleotides are TGTGCCACCAGCAGTTCATCAGGGGGAGACGAAAAACTGTTTTTT.

The V gene is TRBV6-5, the J gene TRBJ1-2; 7 nucleotides line up with TRBD1. Germline-derived CDR1 and CDR2 are MNHEY and SVGAGI. V shed 7 bases, J shed 4 bases, and the junction held 9 bases outside the gene matches. This CDR3 has 14 residues. The CDR3 region has the DNA TGTGCCAGCATTAAGGGACAGACTTCCTATGGCTACACCTTC. Amino acid sequence: CASIKGQTSYGYTF.

This clonotype was seen a handful of times. The CDR3 is CASSRSASQSVHEQYF. As DNA, the CDR3 is TGTGCCAGCAGCCGAAGCGCTAGCCAATCAGTCCACGAGCAGTACTTC. J is TRBJ2-7 and V is TRBV27; maybe TRBD2 (5 bases). Trimming shortened V by 6 bases and J by 5 bases, and 23 bases separated the two germline ends. The CDR3 covers 16 residues. The germline V gene encodes CDR1 MNHEY and CDR2 SMNVEV (reference sequence).

CDR3 sequence (DNA): TGTGCCAGCATGGGGGGGGAACGGAACTATGGCTACACCTTC. It codes for CASMGGERNYGYTF. This chain uses TRBV5-4 with TRBJ1-2, with a tentative D call TRBD1 (5 bases). CDR3 length: 14 amino acids. Germline CDR1 and CDR2: SGHNT and YYREEE (reference sequence). The ends were cut back, 6 bases at V and 2 bases at J, with 14 bases in the middle.

This rearrangement joins TRBV20-1 to TRBJ1-6; TRBD1 might be the D (5 bases). This CDR3 has 14 residues. The germline gives CDR1 DFQATT, CDR2 SNEGSKA (reference sequence). V was pared by 2 bases and J by 7 bases, with 12 bases between. The DNA for the CDR3 is TGCAGTGCTAGACGGGCAGGGCCAAATTCACCCCTCCACTTT. Protein sequence: CSARRAGPNSPLHF.

This clonotype was found many times. The chain is built from TRBV27 and TRBJ1-2; a weak D match, TRBD1 (5 bases). Germline-derived CDR1 and CDR2 are MNHEY and SMNVEV (reference sequence). CDR3 length equals 14 residues. Deletions cut 6 bases from V and 4 bases from J, with 15 bases between. CDR3 sequence (DNA): TGTGCCAGCAGGCCGGACACCTTCTCCTATGGCTACACCTTC. It yields the protein CASRPDTFSYGYTF.

This clonotype appeared a few times. The CDR3 DNA follows: TGTGCCAGCAGCGTAGGACAGTATTACGAGCAGTACTTC. Amino acids: CASSVGQYYEQYF. The rearrangement uses TRBV9 and TRBJ2-7; maybe TRBD1 (5 bases). V lost 0 bases, J lost 4 bases, and 8 bases lay in between. The CDR3 covers 13 residues. CDR1 SGDLS and CDR2 YYNGEE come from the germline V gene.